The rows below give T cell receptor beta chains drawn from one sample of a study of regulatory T cells in long-lasting Graves disease. Using its own MiXCR run on the multiplex PCR reads, TCRdb lists one record per CDR3 protein. The table records about half a million distinct CDR3 sequences, approximately 12% of them present only once. This sample was shared with a second study, whose subject was T cells in Graves' hyperthyroidism and ophthalmopathy.

Here the sequenced sample was peripheral blood mononuclear cells (PBMCs), taken at new diagnosis, from a patient treated with antithyroid drugs. Receptor source: a woman aged 25-40 years with Graves disease. Both conserved end residues are part of each CDR3. D genes are given only for firm matches. Rows give clone size only sometimes, using once, few, many, or a class for an expanded clone.

J gene,clone size,V gene,D gene,CDR3 DNA,CDR3 protein
TRBJ2-7,many,TRBV3-1,-,TGTGCCAGCGGCATACTCTCTTACGAGCAGTACTTC,CASGILSYEQYF
TRBJ1-5,few,TRBV4-1,-,TGCGCCAGCAGCCAAGAAACAGGCTATCAGCCCCAGCATTTT,CASSQETGYQPQHF
TRBJ1-1,many,TRBV3-1,TRBD1,TGTGCCAGCAGCCAGGGACAGGGGAACTCCGGTGAAGCTTTCTTT,CASSQGQGNSGEAFF
TRBJ1-1,many,TRBV6-2/TRBV6-3,-,TGTGCCAGCAAGGGACATCCGAACACTGAAGCTTTCTTT,CASKGHPNTEAFF
TRBJ2-1,many,TRBV29-1,-,TGCAGCGCGATAACAGGGAACCCCTACAATGAGCAGTTCTTC,CSAITGNPYNEQFF
TRBJ2-5,-,TRBV4-3,-,TGCGCCAGCAGCCCTTGGGAAGGCAGACCGGAGACCCAGTACTTC,CASSPWEGRPETQYF
TRBJ2-1,many,TRBV7-9,TRBD1,TGTGCCAGCACCCAAATAGGGACAGCGAAATACAATGAGCAGTTCTTC,CASTQIGTAKYNEQFF
TRBJ2-1,-,TRBV5-1,-,TGCGCCAGCAGCTCCCAGAGCGAGACCATCTCCTACAATGAGCAGTTCTTC,CASSSQSETISYNEQFF
TRBJ2-5,-,TRBV9,-,TGTGCCAGCAGCGTAGGGGAGCTCGAGACCCAGTACTTC,CASSVGELETQYF
TRBJ2-1,few,TRBV9,-,TGTGCCAGCAGCGTAGGAGGAGGGATCGGCGATGAGCAGTTCTTC,CASSVGGGIGDEQFF
TRBJ2-2,few,TRBV12-3/TRBV12-4,-,TGTGCCAGCAGCTTCACTAGCTCCGGGGAGCTGTTTTTT,CASSFTSSGELFF
TRBJ2-5,many,TRBV13,TRBD2,TGTGCCAGCACTAGCGGGTTAAGAGAGACCCAGTACTTC,CASTSGLRETQYF
TRBJ1-5,-,TRBV27,-,TGTGCCAGCAGTTTCAGGGAAGGTCAGCCCCAGCATTTT,CASSFREGQPQHF
TRBJ2-7,many,TRBV11-2,-,TGTGCCAGCGGGCTGGAGTTGTGGCAGCCTACCTACGAGCAGTACTTC,CASGLELWQPTYEQYF
TRBJ1-5,many,TRBV30,TRBD1,TGTGCCTGGAGCCCCGGGACAGGAATTTGGCAGCCCCAGCATTTT,CAWSPGTGIWQPQHF
TRBJ2-3,many,TRBV2,-,TGTGCCAGCAGCCTTTCGCCCCAGATCACCCTTGTTGCAGATACGCAGTATTTT,CASSLSPQITLVADTQYF
TRBJ1-2,many,TRBV6-2/TRBV6-3,-,TGTGCCAGCAGTTACGGACACTACATCTATGGCTACACCTTC,CASSYGHYIYGYTF
TRBJ2-2,few,TRBV4-1,TRBD1,TGCGCCAGCAGCCAAGATACTGGACAGGGGGCGACCGGGGAGCTGTTTTTT,CASSQDTGQGATGELFF
TRBJ2-5,many,TRBV3-1,-,TGTGCCAGCAGCGAATCCGGGGCGGGGCGCCATGAGACCCAGTACTTC,CASSESGAGRHETQYF
TRBJ2-3,many,TRBV10-3,TRBD2,TGTGCCATCAGTGATCTGGGACTAGCGAATACAGATACGCAGTATTTT,CAISDLGLANTDTQYF
TRBJ1-2,many,TRBV7-9,TRBD1,TGTGCCACCACCGACGGGACAGTCTATGGCTACACCTTC,CATTDGTVYGYTF
TRBJ2-7,many,TRBV7-9,TRBD1,TGTGCCAGCAGCTTAGGACAGGGGTCCTCCCACGAGCAGTACTTC,CASSLGQGSSHEQYF
TRBJ2-7,many,TRBV2,TRBD2,TGTGCCAGCAGCGCCTACGGGGGGAGTAACTACGAGCAGTACTTC,CASSAYGGSNYEQYF
TRBJ1-5,many,TRBV15,TRBD1,TGTGCCACCAGCAGAGAGACAGGGATTGGCAATCAGCCCCAGCATTTT,CATSRETGIGNQPQHF
TRBJ2-1,few,TRBV7-3,-,TGTGCCAGCAGCTACGGGGACATTGGAGGGGAAGAGCAGTTCTTC,CASSYGDIGGEEQFF
TRBJ1-2,-,TRBV19,TRBD1,TGTGCCAGTAGTGTACGGCAGGGGGCTAACTATGGCTACACCTTC,CASSVRQGANYGYTF
TRBJ2-2,few,TRBV28,TRBD1,TGTGCCAGCAGAACAGGGGGCTTTACCGGGGAGCTGTTTTTT,CASRTGGFTGELFF
TRBJ2-7,-,TRBV12-3/TRBV12-4,TRBD2,TGTGCCAGCGGGGGGACTAGTTCCAACGTGAGGGAGCAGTACTTC,CASGGTSSNVREQYF
TRBJ1-1,many,TRBV10-1,-,TGCGCCAGCAGTGAGCAGGGTGCGACTGAAGCTTTCTTT,CASSEQGATEAFF
TRBJ2-1,many,TRBV5-1,TRBD2,TGCGCCAGCAGTTTAGCGGGTAACTCCTACAATGAGCAGTTCTTC,CASSLAGNSYNEQFF
TRBJ1-5,-,TRBV6-5,TRBD1,TGTGCCAGCAGTTACTCGGCAGGGGGAAATCAGCCCCAGCATTTT,CASSYSAGGNQPQHF
TRBJ2-3,many,TRBV24-1,TRBD2,TGTGCCACCAGTGATGCCACCGGGACTAGCGGAGGCACAGATACGCAGTATTTT,CATSDATGTSGGTDTQYF
TRBJ2-1,few,TRBV7-3,-,TGTGCCAGCAGCTTAATAACGGGTTATGAGCAGTTCTTC,CASSLITGYEQFF
TRBJ2-7,-,TRBV30,-,TGTGCCTGGGGCCGGCAGAATAAGGAGCAGTACTTC,CAWGRQNKEQYF
TRBJ1-2,-,TRBV20-1,-,TGCAGTGCTAGAGACCCAGGGGTTGGATATGGCTACACCTTC,CSARDPGVGYGYTF
TRBJ2-5,many,TRBV7-9,TRBD1,TGTGCCAGCAGCTTATTCCTCAGGGGGCAAGAGACCCAGTACTTC,CASSLFLRGQETQYF
TRBJ2-2,few,TRBV5-1,TRBD1,TGCGCCAGCAGCTCAGGACAGGGGCCAGCCGGGGAGCTGTTTTTT,CASSSGQGPAGELFF
TRBJ2-7,many,TRBV2,TRBD1,TGTGCCAGCAGCGCCGGGCAGGGGGCTACCTACGAGCAGTACTTC,CASSAGQGATYEQYF
TRBJ2-4,few,TRBV20-1,TRBD1,TGCAGTCTTATAGCACAGGGACAGGGGCTGTCTCAGTACTTC,CSLIAQGQGLSQYF
TRBJ2-3,many,TRBV11-2,TRBD2,TGTGCCAGCAGCTTAATGGCGGTTGTGGGGGGGTTTGGCACAGATACGCAGTATTTT,CASSLMAVVGGFGTDTQYF
TRBJ1-2,-,TRBV24-1,-,TGTGCCACCAGTGAGGGACAATTCCATGGCTACACCTTC,CATSEGQFHGYTF
TRBJ2-7,many,TRBV30,-,TGTGCCTTCGGGTCGGTTTACGAGCAGTACTTC,CAFGSVYEQYF
TRBJ2-7,many,TRBV20-1,TRBD2,TGCAGTGCCGAAGCGCATGGACTAGCGGCCTACGAGCAGTACTTC,CSAEAHGLAAYEQYF
TRBJ2-7,many,TRBV5-1,TRBD1,TGCGCCAGCAGATCCCAGGGGGCAAACTACGAGCAGTACTTC,CASRSQGANYEQYF
TRBJ2-1,-,TRBV3-1,-,TGTGCCAGCAGCCAAGAACTCCGGCTAGCTGGGATCAATGAGCAGTTCTTC,CASSQELRLAGINEQFF
TRBJ2-1,few,TRBV15,TRBD2,TGTGCCACCAGCAGAGATTCGTTTATAGCTAGCGGCTACAATGAGCAGTTCTTC,CATSRDSFIASGYNEQFF
TRBJ2-3,-,TRBV5-1,TRBD2,TGCGCCAGCAGCCAAGGGACTACGCGGGGGGATACGCAGTATTTT,CASSQGTTRGDTQYF
TRBJ2-2,many,TRBV14,-,TGTGCCAGCAGCCCGGGACGTCTGAACACCGGGGAGCTGTTTTTT,CASSPGRLNTGELFF
TRBJ1-2,many,TRBV10-3,-,TGTGCCATCAGTCCAGCGAACTATGGCTACACCTTC,CAISPANYGYTF
TRBJ2-3,-,TRBV28,-,TGTGCCAGCAGATCAACAGGAGATACGCAGTATTTT,CASRSTGDTQYF
TRBJ2-3,-,TRBV27,-,TGTGCCAGCAGTTGGGCGGCCACCGCGGATACGCAGTATTTT,CASSWAATADTQYF
TRBJ2-1,few,TRBV30,TRBD1,TGTGCCTGGAGTCGGACAGGGGGCGTTTACAATGAGCAGTTCTTC,CAWSRTGGVYNEQFF
TRBJ2-5,many,TRBV27,TRBD1,TGTGCCAGCAGTTTAAACAGGGGGATGGAGACCCAGTACTTC,CASSLNRGMETQYF
TRBJ2-3,-,TRBV19,-,TGTGCCAGTAGTATGAATAAGGGGACAGATACGCAGTATTTT,CASSMNKGTDTQYF
TRBJ2-1,many,TRBV12-3/TRBV12-4,TRBD2,TGTGCCAGCAGCCCCGGCGGGACTACTTACAATGAGCAGTTCTTC,CASSPGGTTYNEQFF